This TCR beta chain was retrieved from a study of shared clonotypes between healthy human individuals. Study-wide findings and caveats: Only blood was sampled; tissue repertoires likely differ.

Data came from immunoSEQ multiplex PCR; TCRdb stores just in-frame clones and leaves some out. The sample has about 2 million clones, roughly 95% seen once; the top ten hold approximately 1%. Naive CD8 cells, CD45RO-negative and positively selected for CCR7, excluded terminally differentiated effector memory CD45RA+ cells. In regard to this clone: Its antigen is as yet unknown. The same CDR3 is also encoded by other DNA sequences in this sample.

This TCR derives from a man aged 18 to 29 in good health. Sequenced: naive CD8+ T cells sorted from blood.

The CDR3 protein is CASSEAGSYNEQFF. The DNA of the CDR3 is TGTGCCAGCAGTGAAGCGGGTTCCTACAATGAGCAGTTCTTC. The gene calls are TRBV2 and TRBJ2-1; D is uncertain. V was clipped by 0 bases and J by 1 base, with 4 bases between them. CDR1 is SNHLY and CDR2 is FYNNEI in the germline V gene. The CDR3 contains 14 residues. Filled out from reference TRBV2 and TRBJ2-1, the complete variable domain reads EPEVTQTPSHQVTQMGQEVILRCVPISNHLYFYWYRQILGQKVEFLVSFYNNEISEKSEIFDDQFSVERPDGSNFTLKIRSTKLEDSAMYFCASSEAGSYNEQFFGPGTRLTVL.